The entry that follows covers one TCR beta chain sequence. This clonotype was picked up many times. Its antigen target is currently unknown. No much larger clone is present one base from it, and per-base qualities are unavailable. This sample's time point label indicates: patch test 1, 2 weeks after DPC sensitization. The treatment or condition label on this specimen signifies: therapeutic diphenylcyclopropenone sensitization with weekly scalp DPC. At each patch-test visit, blood was drawn before the patch test was applied. Patients were eligible if aged 18 to 70, diagnosed with alopecia and judged suitable for DPC therapy, and pregnant patients were excluded. Total RNA was extracted from unfractionated whole blood that had been collected in Tempus Blood RNA tubes. This entry belongs to a study of human T cells and chemical hapten exposure (dated by TCRdb to about 2021). Context from the whole study: For sensitization, 2% DPC in acetone was applied to a roughly 2 cm by roughly 2 cm area of upper inner arm skin. Blood samples were taken from patients before sensitization (week 0) and then at 2, 6 and about 24 weeks after DPC sensitization. The libraries were sequenced as a pool, and the TCR yield per sample differed mostly because of small variations in library volumes within the pool. Weekly therapeutic DPC doses were additionally applied to the scalp of patients throughout the roughly 24-week study period. Patch testing was done on the upper back using Finn chambers containing 0.01% DPC, and results were scored after 6 days according to International Contact Dermatitis Research Group standards. Blood for TCR sequencing was provided by twenty-nine alopecia patients at one to four time points (pre-sensitization, 2, 6 and 24 weeks). Most of the patients in the cohort were female, and the cohort covered alopecia areata with under or over 50% scalp involvement, alopecia totalis and alopecia universalis. Peripheral blood TCR repertoire changes were tracked in vivo in alopecia patients during primary and secondary sensitization to the hapten diphenylcyclopropenone (DPC).

Overall study results and their limits: Significantly more large CDR3 similarity clusters were formed by expanded TCRs than by pre-sensitization or healthy control sets, consistent with antigen-driven responses. Patch test score was positively correlated with the number of PT1 expanded TCRs, with significance at thresholds 8, 16 and 32 but not at 4. After repeated subsampling, changes were observed in the strength of the expansion versus patch-test correlation and in the threshold at which the correlation became significant. The number of TCRs above 1 in 1000 frequency did not change with DPC sensitization; there was no evidence of global repertoire structure alterations. Because every patient had alopecia, a presumed autoimmune disease, the patients' immune response might differ from that of healthy individuals.

The trim is 1 base for V and 3 bases for J, with a gap of 11 bases between the germline ends. The CDR3 measures 15 amino acids from cysteine to phenylalanine. Just CDR3 DNA is preserved here, 45 bases in frame from base 1. Reading the germline V gene (reference sequence) gives CDR1 SEHNR and CDR2 FQNEAQ. The receptor library was made with RACE. Data came from a NextSeq 500. Library preparation attached unique molecular identifiers to individual cDNA molecules for quantitative, reproducible TCR counting. Both TCR alpha and TCR beta chains were sequenced from each blood RNA sample. Processing in the source paper ran as follows. A median of about 89,000 TCRs per sample was observed, with a range of about 23,224 to 690,600. V, J and CDR3 annotation of the TCR reads was performed with the Decombinator software suite. Every sample was subsampled to the same number of TCRs (28,000) for the PS versus PT1 abundance plots. TCRs were defined as expanded if absent before sensitization and observed at least eight times at the 2-week time point. TCRdb took the public reads, trimmed them with fastp at Q25, ran MiXCR for clone calling and kept in-frame beta chains. Merged by CDR3 protein, the rows form single entries marked with the most common genes and DNA. The V and J calls were not made by the authors but by TCRdb's processing. The sample includes about 71,000 distinct CDR3 sequences, with around 9.8% observed a single time. Of the sample, approximately 3% is held by the ten largest clones.

Specimen: whole blood, collected in connection with sensitization to the hapten diphenylcyclopropenone (DPC). The clonotype was recovered from a woman in her 40s with alopecia areata. Some clones in this sample may be carry-over from other donors' samples. The sequence joins TRBV7-9 to TRBJ2-3, with no reliable assignment of the D segment. CDR3 protein: CASSLGSSSTDTQYF. The base sequence is TGTGCCAGCAGCTTAGGCAGTAGTTCAACAGATACGCAGTATTTT.